Below are 20 T cell receptor beta chains sequenced from a single sample in a study of T-cell memory formation after mild COVID-19. TCRdb reanalysed the 5' RACE reads using MiXCR and keeps one entry per CDR3 protein. The sample carries a few hundred thousand distinct CDR3 sequences, roughly 10% recorded once. Sequenced sample: PBMCs or a T cell subset sorted from them (not recorded which). Every receptor here comes from a young man who had mild COVID-19 (a few samples of this study predate the infection). Cell type and time point are not known.

The rearrangement links TRBV27 to TRBJ2-4; 7 nucleotides match TRBD1. In germline, CDR1 is MNHEY, CDR2 SMNVEV (reference sequence). The CDR3 is 14 residues long. After removal of 8 bases from V and 8 bases from J, the junction contained 12 bases not matched to a gene. The CDR3 sequence is CASSATGSRYIQYF. Written as DNA, the CDR3 is TGTGCCAGCTCCGCGACAGGGAGTCGATACATTCAGTACTTC.

This clonotype was counted only a few times. The chain couples TRBV5-1 to TRBJ2-1, with TRBD1 matching 10 bases. The CDR3 runs to 14 residues. The V and J ends lost 4 bases and 9 bases, in that order; junction bases with no gene match: 7. Germline V gene lookup returns CDR1 SGHRS and CDR2 YFSETQ. The CDR3 DNA is TGCGCCAGCAGCCGACAGGGGGCCCGGGGTGAGCAGTTCTTC. This translates into CASSRQGARGEQFF.

The gene calls are TRBV5-1 and TRBJ2-5; 13 bases are shared with TRBD2. In germline, CDR1 is SGHRS, CDR2 YFSETQ. J gave up 5 bases and V 5 bases, and 3 bases lay outside the gene matches. The length of the CDR3 is 14 residues. CDR3 sequence: CASRPGLAGETQYF. The CDR3 nucleotides read TGCGCCAGCAGACCGGGACTAGCGGGGGAGACCCAGTACTTC.

Only a few counts were recorded for this clonotype. The rearrangement links TRBV4-3 to TRBJ1-6, with D possibly TRBD1 on 5 matching bases. Germline assignment: CDR1 LGHNA and CDR2 YSLEER. V dropped 4 bases and J dropped 10 bases, with 11 bases sitting between them. The CDR3 totals 13 residues. In nucleotides, the CDR3 is TGCGCCAGCAGCCCACCCGGGGGGTCACCCCTCCACTTT. This translates into CASSPPGGSPLHF.

This clonotype has a handful of counts. The CDR3 sequence: CACRLEVFTDTQYF. Here the CDR3 DNA reads TGTGCCTGCCGGTTGGAGGTCTTCACAGATACGCAGTATTTT. This chain uses TRBV6-2 or TRBV6-3 with TRBJ2-3; TRBD2 might be the D (5 bases). CDR1 is MNHEY and CDR2 is SVGEGT in the germline V gene. The CDR3 loop spans 14 amino acids. The ends were cut back, 11 bases at V and 2 bases at J, with 17 bases in the middle.

This clonotype has a handful of counts. The rearrangement links TRBV11-2 to TRBJ2-7; D not resolved. CDR3 size: 14 residues. V lost 4 bases and J lost 6, with 16 bases in between. The germline V gene encodes CDR1 SGHAT and CDR2 FQNNGV. The CDR3 loop reads CASSSGHLSAEQYV. The CDR3 nucleotides read TGTGCCAGCAGCTCTGGGCACCTAAGCGCCGAGCAGTACGTC.

The sample holds many counts of this clonotype. The chain recombines TRBV5-1 with TRBJ2-4; D possibly corresponds to TRBD1 (5 bases). Trimming cost V 0 bases and J 7 bases, with 14 bases left between them. The CDR3 has 15 amino acids. Germline V gene data show CDR1 as SGHRS and CDR2 as YFSETQ. This chain's CDR3 is CASSLEAGFGNIQYF. The DNA of the CDR3 is TGCGCCAGCAGCTTGGAAGCAGGGTTTGGGAACATTCAGTACTTC. Full variable domain (outside the CDR3, taken from reference TRBV5-1 and TRBJ2-4): KAGVTQTPRYLIKTRGQQVTLSCSPISGHRSVSWYQQTPGQGLQFLFEYFSETQRNKGNFPGRFSGRQFSNSRSEMNVSTLELGDSALYLCASSLEAGFGNIQYFGAGTRLSVL.

This sequence joins TRBV7-6 and TRBJ2-3; 7 bases align to TRBD1. Unmatched junction bases numbered 1, after V lost 2 bases and J lost 5 bases. The CDR3 is made up of 13 amino acids. Germline V gene sequence: CDR1 SGHVS, CDR2 FNYEAQ. DNA of the CDR3: TGTGCCAGCAGCTTACGACAGGGAGATACGCAGTATTTT. Its translation is CASSLRQGDTQYF.

CDR3 in amino acids: CASSPPIEGGYTF. The CDR3 nucleotides are TGTGCCAGCTCACCACCGATCGAAGGGGGCTACACCTTC. This chain connects TRBV18 to TRBJ1-2, with D hard to call. Germline values: CDR1 KGHSH, CDR2 LQKENI. This CDR3 is 13 amino acids long. Trimming removed 0 bases at V and 8 bases at J, with 10 bases between.

This chain connects TRBV25-1 to TRBJ1-6; perhaps TRBD1 as D (6 bases). Germline assignment: CDR1 MGHDK and CDR2 SYGVNS. The germline V and J ends were trimmed by 5 bases and 9 bases, with 14 bases remaining between them. The CDR3 runs 14 residues. The CDR3 protein is CASSKQGEISPLHF. CDR3 sequence (DNA): TGTGCCAGCAGTAAACAGGGCGAGATTTCACCCCTCCACTTT.

This chain uses TRBV9 with TRBJ2-3, with TRBD2 as a possible D gene (6 bases). Trimming stripped 3 bases from V and 3 bases from J, with 11 bases between. The length of the CDR3 is 14 residues. Germline V gene sequence: CDR1 SGDLS, CDR2 YYNGEE. In DNA form, the CDR3 reads TGTGCCAGCAGCGACTGGGACTCTACAGATACGCAGTATTTT. Translation: CASSDWDSTDTQYF. Full variable domain (outside the CDR3, taken from reference TRBV9 and TRBJ2-3): DSGVTQTPKHLITATGQRVTLRCSPRSGDLSVYWYQQSLDQGLQFLIQYYNGEERAKGNILERFSAQQFPDLHSELNLSSLELGDSALYFCASSDWDSTDTQYFGPGTRLTVL.

This clonotype was seen more than once but under ten times. The chain combines TRBV11-2 with TRBJ2-7; 7 bases line up with TRBD2. Trimming at V came to 5 bases and at J to 0 bases, leaving 10 bases not matched to a gene. CDR3 length: 16 residues. CDR1 SGHAT and CDR2 FQNNGV come from the germline V gene. CDR3: CASSPTSRQSSYEQYF. Here the CDR3 DNA reads TGTGCCAGCAGCCCGACTAGCCGACAGAGCTCCTACGAGCAGTACTTC.

J is TRBJ2-3 and V is TRBV12-3 or TRBV12-4; TRBD1 aligns across 7 bases. This CDR3 has 15 residues. The junction had 4 bases not matched to a gene; V was cut back by 1 base and J by 3 bases. CDR3 amino acids: CASSLETGYTDTQYF. In nucleotides, the CDR3 is TGTGCCAGCAGTTTAGAGACAGGGTATACAGATACGCAGTATTTT.

The chain employs TRBV5-1 and TRBJ2-3, with 11 bases aligning to TRBD2. Losses at the gene ends were 0 bases for V and 3 bases for J; bases not matched to a gene: 6. CDR1 and CDR2 (germline): SGHRS, YFSETQ. This CDR3 is built from 17 residues. DNA of the CDR3: TGCGCCAGCAGCTTGGCGCTAGCGGGGGGAGGGACAGATACGCAGTATTTT. Its protein is CASSLALAGGGTDTQYF. Supplemented by reference TRBV5-1 and TRBJ2-3, the full variable domain reads KAGVTQTPRYLIKTRGQQVTLSCSPISGHRSVSWYQQTPGQGLQFLFEYFSETQRNKGNFPGRFSGRQFSNSRSEMNVSTLELGDSALYLCASSLALAGGGTDTQYFGPGTRLTVL.

This clonotype was observed many times. This chain connects TRBV4-3 to TRBJ2-3; 10 bases line up with TRBD1. The CDR3 is 16 amino acids. CDR1 and CDR2 (germline): LGHNA, YSLEER. With V trimmed by 2 bases and J by 6 bases, 8 bases remained unmatched. As DNA, the CDR3 is TGCGCCAGCAGCCAATTGTTCGGGACAGGGGATGATACGCAGTATTTT. Translated: CASSQLFGTGDDTQYF.

This clonotype was picked up a small number of times. This chain uses TRBV7-2 with TRBJ2-7; TRBD1 agrees at 7 bases. Germline loops: CDR1 SGHTA, CDR2 FQGNSA. V was pared by 0 bases and J by 2 bases, with 4 bases of the junction left unmatched. The length of the CDR3 is 15 residues. CDR3 coding DNA: TGTGCCAGCAGCTTAGCGATGGGGACAGCCTACGAGCAGTACTTC. Its protein product is CASSLAMGTAYEQYF.

This clonotype was detected many times. This rearrangement joins TRBV13 to TRBJ1-6, with a weak D call TRBD1 (5 bases). In germline, CDR1 is PRHDT, CDR2 FYEKMQ (reference sequence). Deletions cut 5 bases from V and 13 bases from J, with 15 bases between. The CDR3 has 13 amino acids. Here the CDR3 reads CASSQARGGPLHF. The CDR3 DNA reads as TGTGCCAGCAGCCAAGCCCGGGGGGGGCCCCTCCACTTT.

This clonotype came up a few times. This chain links TRBV9 with TRBJ2-1; D perhaps matches TRBD2 (5 bases). Germline CDR1 reads SGDLS; CDR2 reads YYNGEE. The CDR3 runs to 14 residues. V lost 0 bases to trimming and J lost 7 bases, with 11 bases between them. The chain's CDR3 is CASSVENPGNEQFF. CDR3 bases: TGTGCCAGCAGCGTAGAGAACCCGGGGAATGAGCAGTTCTTC.

The table lists this clonotype with many counts. V is TRBV12-3 or TRBV12-4 and J is TRBJ2-2; 7 bases align to TRBD1. With V trimmed by 5 bases and J by 2 bases, 5 bases remained unmatched. This CDR3 spans 15 amino acids. The CDR3 is CASSLDRDNTGELFF. Written as DNA, the CDR3 is TGTGCCAGCAGTCTTGACAGGGACAACACCGGGGAGCTGTTTTTT.

The genes are TRBV6-7 and TRBJ2-7; D is uncertain. TRBV6-7 is an ORF for which the function is uncertain. The CDR3 is made up of 13 amino acids. The germline V and J ends were trimmed by 6 bases and 0 bases, with 9 bases remaining between them. CDR3 region: CASSELNSYEQYV. CDR3 in DNA: TGTGCCAGCAGCGAACTAAACTCCTACGAGCAGTACGTC.